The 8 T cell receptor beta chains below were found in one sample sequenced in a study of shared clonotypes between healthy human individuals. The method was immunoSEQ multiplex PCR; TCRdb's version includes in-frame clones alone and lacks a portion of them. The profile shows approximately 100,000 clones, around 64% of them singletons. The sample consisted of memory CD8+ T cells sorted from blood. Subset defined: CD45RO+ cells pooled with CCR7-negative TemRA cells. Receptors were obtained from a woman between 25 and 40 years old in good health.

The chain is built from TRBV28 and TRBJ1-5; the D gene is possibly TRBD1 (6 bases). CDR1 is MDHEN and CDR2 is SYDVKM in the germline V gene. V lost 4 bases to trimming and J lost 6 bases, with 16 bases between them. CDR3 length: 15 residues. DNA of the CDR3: TGTGCCAGCAGTTCCATGGGGGGGCCCAGTCAGCCCCAGCATTTT. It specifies CASSSMGGPSQPQHF.

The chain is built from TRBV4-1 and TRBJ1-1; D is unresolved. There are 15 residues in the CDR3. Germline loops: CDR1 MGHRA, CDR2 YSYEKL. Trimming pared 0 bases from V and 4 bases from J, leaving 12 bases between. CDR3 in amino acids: CASSQDRVGPTEAFF. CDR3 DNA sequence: TGCGCCAGCAGCCAAGATCGAGTAGGTCCCACTGAAGCTTTCTTT.

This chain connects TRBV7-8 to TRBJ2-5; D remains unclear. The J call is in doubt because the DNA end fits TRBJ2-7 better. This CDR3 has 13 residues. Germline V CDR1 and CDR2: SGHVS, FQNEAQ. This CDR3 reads CASSLYAIYEQYF. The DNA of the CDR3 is TGTGCCAGCAGCTTATACGCGATCTACGAGCAGTACTTC.

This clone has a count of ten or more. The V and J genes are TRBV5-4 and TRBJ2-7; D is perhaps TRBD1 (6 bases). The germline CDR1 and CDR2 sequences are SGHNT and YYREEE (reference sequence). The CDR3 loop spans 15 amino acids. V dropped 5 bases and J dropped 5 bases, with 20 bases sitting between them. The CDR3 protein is CASRAGDPGDNEQYF. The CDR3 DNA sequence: TGTGCCAGCAGAGCAGGGGACCCCGGGGACAACGAGCAGTACTTC.

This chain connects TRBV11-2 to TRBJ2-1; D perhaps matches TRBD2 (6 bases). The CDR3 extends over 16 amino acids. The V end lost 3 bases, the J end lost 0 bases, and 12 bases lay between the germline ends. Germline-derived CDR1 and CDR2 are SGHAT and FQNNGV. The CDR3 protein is CASSFRAGRSYNEQFF. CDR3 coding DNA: TGTGCCAGCAGCTTCCGGGCGGGACGCTCCTACAATGAGCAGTTCTTC.

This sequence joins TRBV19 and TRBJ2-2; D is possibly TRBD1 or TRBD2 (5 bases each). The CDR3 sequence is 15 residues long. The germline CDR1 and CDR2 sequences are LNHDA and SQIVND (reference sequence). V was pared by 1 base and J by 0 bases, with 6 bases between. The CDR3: CASSIAGPNTGELFF. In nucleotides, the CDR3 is TGTGCCAGTAGTATAGCGGGACCGAACACCGGGGAGCTGTTTTTT.

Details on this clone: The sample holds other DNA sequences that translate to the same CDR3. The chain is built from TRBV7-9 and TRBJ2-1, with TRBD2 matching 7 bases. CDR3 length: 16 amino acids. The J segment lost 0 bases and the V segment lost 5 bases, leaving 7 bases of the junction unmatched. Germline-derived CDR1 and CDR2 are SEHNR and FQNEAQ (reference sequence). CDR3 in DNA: TGTGCCAGCAGCCCGAGAGGCGGGAGCTCCTACAATGAGCAGTTCTTC. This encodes CASSPRGGSSYNEQFF.

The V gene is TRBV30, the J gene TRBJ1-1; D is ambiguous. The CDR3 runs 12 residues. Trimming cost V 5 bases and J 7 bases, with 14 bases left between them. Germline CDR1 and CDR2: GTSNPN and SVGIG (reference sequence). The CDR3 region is CAWGEADHEAFF. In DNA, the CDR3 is TGTGCCTGGGGGGAGGCCGACCATGAAGCTTTCTTT. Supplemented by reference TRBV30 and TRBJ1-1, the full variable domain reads SQTIHQWPATLVQPVGSPLSLECTVEGTSNPNLYWYRQAAGRGLQLLFYSVGIGQISSEVPQNLSASRPQDRQFILSSKKLLLSDSGFYLCAWGEADHEAFFGQGTRLTVV.